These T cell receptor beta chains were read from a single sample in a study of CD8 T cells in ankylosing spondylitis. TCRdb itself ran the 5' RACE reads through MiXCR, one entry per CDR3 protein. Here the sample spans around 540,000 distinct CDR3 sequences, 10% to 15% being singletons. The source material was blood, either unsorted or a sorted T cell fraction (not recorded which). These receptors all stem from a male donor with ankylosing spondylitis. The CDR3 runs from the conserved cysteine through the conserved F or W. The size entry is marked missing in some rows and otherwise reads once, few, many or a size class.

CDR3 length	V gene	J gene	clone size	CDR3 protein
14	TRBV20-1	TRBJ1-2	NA	CSARAGTGGYGYTF
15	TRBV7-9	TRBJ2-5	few	CASSFGAGTQETQYF
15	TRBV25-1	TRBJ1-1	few	CASSGVTPMNTEAFF
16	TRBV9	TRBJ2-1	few	CASSGPGLAGYNEQFF
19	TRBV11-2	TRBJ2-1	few	CASSLGQTTFASSYNEQFF
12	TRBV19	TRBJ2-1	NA	CASSAGTREQFF
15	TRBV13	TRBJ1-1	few	CASSPGQGGTFEAFF
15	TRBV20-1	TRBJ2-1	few	CSASSSSRGDNEQFF
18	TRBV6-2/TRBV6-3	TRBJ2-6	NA	CASISGTPISSGANVLTF
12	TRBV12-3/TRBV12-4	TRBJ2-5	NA	CASEGEQETQYF
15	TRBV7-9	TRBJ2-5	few	CASSLEPGRGETQYF